This entry lists 17 T cell receptor beta chains sequenced from one sample in a study of blood T cells in healthy people across ages. For the second PCR, which ran for 7 to 11 cycles, a sample-barcoded 5' primer and a J-beta primer mix were used. TCRdb analysed the 5' RACE reads with MiXCR anew, one entry per CDR3 protein. This sample has 600,000 to 900,000 distinct CDR3 sequences, with around 24% found just once. The sample was also linked to a second study, of T cells of mothers and their children.

The sample consisted of blood. The receptors were sampled from a boy between 10 and 17 years old in good health.

The V call is TRBV6-1, the J call TRBJ2-5, with 10 bases identical to TRBD2. J gave up 3 bases and V 7 bases, and 2 bases lay outside the gene matches. Germline loops: CDR1 MNHNS, CDR2 SASEGT. The CDR3 runs to 13 residues. The CDR3 nucleotides are TGTGCCAGCACGCTAGCGGGGGAAGAGACCCAGTACTTC. It encodes CASTLAGEETQYF.

The V and J genes are TRBV6-2 or TRBV6-3 and TRBJ2-3; D not certain. CDR3 length equals 13 residues. Germline V lookup: CDR1 MNHEY, CDR2 SVGEGT. The ends were cut back, 2 bases at V and 12 bases at J, with 15 bases in the middle. The CDR3 loop is CASSYRPGDGQYF. CDR3 nucleotide sequence: TGTGCCAGCAGTTACCGACCCGGCGACGGCCAGTATTTT.

The chain is built from TRBV29-1 and TRBJ1-1; tentatively, D is TRBD1 (5 bases). Germline V gene data show CDR1 as SQVTM and CDR2 as ANQGSEA. The CDR3 covers 12 residues. V lost 2 bases and J 5 bases, leaving 9 bases between the germline ends. The chain's CDR3 is CSVERGSTEAFF. CDR3 sequence (DNA): TGCAGCGTTGAAAGGGGAAGTACTGAAGCTTTCTTT.

The chain combines TRBV20-1 with TRBJ2-2, with a tentative D call TRBD2 (6 bases). CDR1 DFQATT and CDR2 SNEGSKA come from the germline V gene (reference sequence). The CDR3 has 15 amino acids. With 2 bases removed from V and 0 bases from J, the gap between germline ends came to 10 bases. The CDR3 loop is CSARYPGANTGELFF. CDR3 DNA: TGCAGTGCTAGATATCCGGGAGCGAACACCGGGGAGCTGTTTTTT.

V is TRBV3-1 and J is TRBJ2-5; 7 bases line up with TRBD2. The CDR3 runs to 16 residues. V lost 3 bases, J lost 4 bases, and 11 bases stayed unmatched. CDR1 and CDR2 (germline): LGHDT, YNNKEL (reference sequence). Here the CDR3 DNA reads TGTGCCAGCAGCCAGGGGAAACTAGCGCAAGGAGAGACCCAGTACTTC. This codes for CASSQGKLAQGETQYF.

This clonotype was seen more than once but under ten times. V usage is TRBV2 and J usage is TRBJ1-1; D ambiguous. The CDR3 sequence is 15 residues long. Trimming left V 2 bases short and J 5 bases short, with 15 bases between. Germline-derived CDR1 and CDR2 are SNHLY and FYNNEI. The CDR3 DNA sequence: TGTGCCAGCAGTGAAAGGCCCTCAAGAGGGACTGAAGCTTTCTTT. Translated: CASSERPSRGTEAFF.

V usage is TRBV7-8 and J usage is TRBJ2-5; 9 nucleotides match TRBD2. J was trimmed by 0 bases and V by 1 base; bases with no gene match: 9. This CDR3 has 18 residues. Germline CDR1 SGHVS, CDR2 FQNEAQ. The CDR3 nucleotides read TGTGCCAGCAGCTTAGGCCATCTAGCGGGGCCGTACCAAGAGACCCAGTACTTC. Amino acid sequence: CASSLGHLAGPYQETQYF.

This clonotype was seen only a few times. This chain joins TRBV12-3 or TRBV12-4 and TRBJ2-3; 9 nucleotides agree with TRBD2. This CDR3 has 17 amino acids. The V gene end was trimmed by 1 base and the J gene end by 4 bases; junction bases not matched to a gene: 9. In DNA, the CDR3 is TGTGCCAGCAGTTTAGAATTGCGGGGGGGCATAGCAGATACGCAGTATTTT. Residues: CASSLELRGGIADTQYF.

The chain combines TRBV4-2 with TRBJ2-5; TRBD2 agrees at 7 bases. Per germline, CDR1 LGHNA and CDR2 YNFKEQ. With V trimmed by 2 bases and J by 1 base, 1 base remained unmatched. The CDR3 has 14 amino acids. CDR3 loop: CASSQTSVQETQYF. DNA for the CDR3: TGTGCCAGCAGCCAAACTAGCGTCCAAGAGACCCAGTACTTC.

The chain is built from TRBV2 and TRBJ2-7; D is unresolved. CDR3 size: 13 residues. Trimming shortened V by 1 base and J by 3 bases, and 7 bases separated the two germline ends. Germline V lookup: CDR1 SNHLY, CDR2 FYNNEI. CDR3 in DNA: TGTGCCAGCAGTGAAGTGAGCCGCTACGAGCAGTACTTC. Amino acid sequence: CASSEVSRYEQYF.

This clonotype was counted only a few times. This sequence joins TRBV4-1 and TRBJ2-5; D possibly corresponds to TRBD1 (5 bases). Germline CDR1 is MGHRA and CDR2 is YSYEKL. The CDR3 length is 14 residues. V lost 4 bases, J lost 2 bases, and 11 bases lay in between. CDR3 region: CASSPMTAQETQYF. Written as DNA, the CDR3 is TGCGCCAGCAGCCCTATGACAGCTCAAGAGACCCAGTACTTC.

Notes on this clonotype: At one of its ends the junction is not consistent with the germline gene, which may arise from a read error. The chain links TRBV25-1 to TRBJ2-2; D perhaps matches TRBD1 (5 bases). From germline, CDR1 is MGHDK and CDR2 SYGVNS. The CDR3 totals 14 residues. The CDR3 sequence: CASRDNRNTGELFF. CDR3 in DNA: TGTGCCAGCAGGGACAACCGAAACACCGGAGAGCTGTTTTTT.

This clonotype was recorded once. The rearrangement links TRBV20-1 to TRBJ2-3; D is possibly TRBD1 (5 bases). CDR1 and CDR2 (germline): DFQATT, SNEGSKA (reference sequence). The V and J ends lost 3 bases and 6 bases respectively, with 19 bases between them. The CDR3 contains 15 residues. CDR3 sequence reads: CSARRTDTDSDTQYF. The CDR3 DNA follows: TGCAGTGCTAGGCGGACGGACACGGATTCCGATACGCAGTATTTT.

This clonotype was detected a few times. The genes are TRBV12-5 and TRBJ2-7, with unresolved D. Germline assignment: CDR1 LGHNT and CDR2 FRNRAP. The CDR3 contains 10 residues. V lost 7 bases to trimming and J lost 1 base, with 2 bases between them. CDR3 nucleotides: TGTGCTAGTGCGTCCTACGAGCAGTACTTC. Translated: CASASYEQYF.

The chain couples TRBV12-3 or TRBV12-4 to TRBJ1-4; D not resolved. V was cut by 8 bases and J by 7 bases, with 14 bases left in between. This CDR3 has 13 amino acids. The DNA of the CDR3 is TGTGCCAGCGGACTCTGGTCGGGTGAAAAACTGTTTTTT. Translating it yields CASGLWSGEKLFF.

In this sample, this clonotype turned up a few times. The chain has TRBV5-1 and TRBJ2-2; TRBD1 aligns across 8 bases. The CDR3 has 14 amino acids. Germline CDR1 SGHRS, CDR2 YFSETQ. V gave up 4 bases and J gave up 7 bases; unmatched junction bases: 6. CDR3 nucleotides: TGCGCCAGCAGCCCCGGACAGGGCGGCGGGGAGCTGTTTTTT. It encodes CASSPGQGGGELFF.

The genes are TRBV18 and TRBJ2-7; D uncertain. The germline gives CDR1 KGHSH, CDR2 LQKENI. The CDR3 has 14 amino acids. Between the trimmed V and J ends, which lost 2 bases and 3 bases, there was a span of 11 bases. The CDR3 loop reads CASSPGDWGYEQYF. The CDR3, as DNA: TGTGCCAGCTCACCAGGGGATTGGGGCTACGAGCAGTACTTC. The variable domain in full, with the rest retrieved from reference TRBV18 and TRBJ2-7, is NAGVMQNPRHLVRRRGQEARLRCSPMKGHSHVYWYRQLPEEGLKFMVYLQKENIIDESGMPKERFSAEFPKEGPSILRIQQVVRGDSAAYFCASSPGDWGYEQYFGPGTRLTVT.